These 10 T cell receptor beta chains share one sample of origin, sequenced in a study of shared clonotypes between healthy human individuals. Naivety among CD8 cells was defined by CD45RO negativity and positive CCR7 selection, thereby excluding terminally differentiated effector memory CD45RA+ cells. Repertoires were generated with immunoSEQ multiplex PCR, while TCRdb's copy carries only in-frame clones and drops some. The table shows some 2 million clones, with 85% to 95% occurring only once. Material for sequencing was naive CD8+ T cells sorted from blood. The receptors originated from a man between 18 and 35 years old in good health.

The rearrangement joins TRBV19 to TRBJ1-1; D may be TRBD1 (6 bases). V was shortened by 1 base and J by 3 bases, with 9 bases between the two germline ends. Germline CDR1 LNHDA, CDR2 SQIVND (reference sequence). This CDR3 comprises 14 residues. The CDR3 coding sequence is TGTGCCAGTAGTATAGGAAGGACAGACACTGAAGCTTTCTTT. Its protein product is CASSIGRTDTEAFF.

The chain is built from TRBV19 and TRBJ1-5; 8 nucleotides agree with TRBD1. The CDR3 extends over 15 amino acids. The V and J ends lost 5 bases and 6 bases, in that order; junction bases with no gene match: 9. The germline V gene has CDR1 LNHDA and CDR2 SQIVND (reference sequence). DNA of the CDR3: TGTGCCAGTAGTTCTGGACAGGGTACGCCTCAGCCCCAGCATTTT. Protein sequence: CASSSGQGTPQPQHF.

This chain joins TRBV21-1 and TRBJ2-7; the table assigns TRBD2, which was not confirmed against the DNA. TRBV21-1 constitutes a pseudogene. The CDR3 extends over 14 amino acids. In DNA form, the CDR3 reads TGTGCCAGCAGCAAAGGGACTATTAGCTACGAGCAGTACTTC. It translates to CASSKGTISYEQYF.

The chain employs TRBV11-2 and TRBJ2-7; D not resolved. In germline, CDR1 is SGHAT, CDR2 FQNNGV. Trimming pared 2 bases from V and 3 bases from J, leaving 14 bases between. The CDR3 consists of 15 residues. The CDR3 here is CASSLSIGNIYEQYF. CDR3 DNA sequence: TGTGCCAGCAGCTTATCGATAGGGAATATCTACGAGCAGTACTTC.

V usage is TRBV15 and J usage is TRBJ2-7; 7 nucleotides align to TRBD1. Germline V gene data show CDR1 as LNHNV and CDR2 as YYDKDF (reference sequence). The CDR3 is 16 amino acids. J gave up 2 bases and V 3 bases, and 10 bases lay outside the gene matches. The CDR3 is CATSSATGERAYEQYF. CDR3 DNA sequence: TGTGCCACCAGCAGCGCCACAGGGGAGAGGGCCTACGAGCAGTACTTC.

The gene calls are TRBV4-3 and TRBJ2-7; D possibly corresponds to TRBD2 (7 bases). The V end lost 3 bases, the J end lost 4 bases, and 19 bases lay between the germline ends. The germline V gene encodes CDR1 LGHNA and CDR2 YSLEER. This CDR3 has 16 amino acids. CDR3 residues: CASSHGRTARGYEQYF. The CDR3 region has the DNA TGCGCCAGCAGCCACGGGAGGACAGCAAGGGGATACGAGCAGTACTTC.

This clone appeared a single time. The rearrangement links TRBV13 to TRBJ2-7; 11 positions match TRBD2. The J segment lost 2 bases and the V segment lost 2 bases, leaving 5 bases of the junction unmatched. The CDR3 is 16 residues long. Germline V gene data show CDR1 as PRHDT and CDR2 as FYEKMQ (reference sequence). CDR3 coding DNA: TGTGCCAGCAGCTTAACTAGCGGGGGTGTTACCTACGAGCAGTACTTC. Translated, it gives CASSLTSGGVTYEQYF. The full variable domain, with the rest looked up from reference TRBV13 and TRBJ2-7, is AAGVIQSPRHLIKEKRETATLKCYPIPRHDTVYWYQQGPGQDPQFLISFYEKMQSDKGSIPDRFSAQQFSDYHSELNMSSLELGDSALYFCASSLTSGGVTYEQYFGPGTRLTVT.

In this sample, this clone turned up once. This chain joins TRBV7-3 and TRBJ1-6; 12 nucleotides align to TRBD1. Losses at the gene ends were 1 base for V and 9 bases for J; bases not matched to a gene: 1. Germline loops: CDR1 SGHTA, CDR2 FQGTGA. The CDR3 is 15 residues long. The CDR3 DNA follows: TGTGCCAGCAGCTTAAGGGACAGGGGGCTTTCACCCCTCCACTTT. Residues: CASSLRDRGLSPLHF.

The chain recombines TRBV6-1 with TRBJ2-7, with TRBD2 as a possible D gene (6 bases). Germline CDR1 and CDR2: MNHNS and SASEGT. With 3 bases removed from V and 5 bases from J, the gap between germline ends came to 11 bases. The CDR3 sequence is 13 residues long. CDR3 sequence: CASSEATSNEQYF. For the CDR3, the DNA is TGTGCCAGCAGTGAGGCGACTAGTAACGAGCAGTACTTC.

The gene calls are TRBV28 and TRBJ2-1; unclear D gene. The V and J ends lost 3 bases and 4 bases respectively, with 19 bases between them. Per germline, CDR1 MDHEN and CDR2 SYDVKM. There are 17 residues in the CDR3. The CDR3 sequence: CASSFPQFSETYNEQFF. The CDR3 DNA sequence: TGTGCCAGCAGTTTCCCCCAGTTCTCCGAAACATACAATGAGCAGTTCTTC.